These 8 T cell receptor beta chains were sequenced from one sample in a study of T cell responses to AZD1222 COVID-19 vaccine. Using immunoSEQ multiplex PCR, the repertoire was profiled, and TCRdb retains in-frame clones only, with some absent. This sample yields about 150,000 clones, of which 85% to 95% are seen a single time; 1.1% to 1.5% belongs to the top ten. The material sequenced was peripheral blood, taken on day 0 of AZD1222 vaccination. The receptors originated from an adult in good health.

The CDR3 loop is CASSPRTSAPYEQYF. As DNA, the CDR3 is TGTGCCAGCAGCCCGCGGACTAGCGCGCCCTACGAGCAGTACTTC. This sequence joins TRBV2 and TRBJ2-7, with 9 bases lining up with TRBD2. Looked up from germline, CDR1 is SNHLY and CDR2 is FYNNEI. This CDR3 contains 15 residues. After removal of 6 bases from V and 2 bases from J, the junction contained 8 bases not matched to a gene. Full variable domain (missing parts from reference TRBV2 and TRBJ2-7): EPEVTQTPSHQVTQMGQEVILRCVPISNHLYFYWYRQILGQKVEFLVSFYNNEISEKSEIFDDQFSVERPDGSNFTLKIRSTKLEDSAMYFCASSPRTSAPYEQYFGPGTRLTVT.

The J gene is TRBJ1-3, the V gene TRBV6-5, with D unclear. The CDR3 is 13 residues long. The V and J ends lost 7 bases and 3 bases respectively, with 10 bases between them. CDR1 is MNHEY and CDR2 is SVGAGI in the germline V gene. CDR3 protein: CASTPGLGNTIYF. DNA for the CDR3: TGTGCCAGCACCCCGGGCCTTGGAAACACCATATATTTT.

The chain has TRBV29-1 and TRBJ2-7; D may be TRBD1 or TRBD2 (5 bases each). In germline, CDR1 is SQVTM, CDR2 ANQGSEA. This CDR3 has 15 amino acids. V was trimmed by 4 bases and J by 1 base, leaving 17 bases between them. The CDR3 DNA is TGCAGCGTTGCAGGGATGGGAGCCCTTTCCTACGAGCAGTACTTC. It codes for CSVAGMGALSYEQYF.

This chain joins TRBV12-3 or TRBV12-4 and TRBJ2-1, with D unclear. V lost 3 bases, J lost 6 bases, and 3 bases lay in between. The CDR3 is 11 residues long. CDR3 coding DNA: TGTGCCAGCAGTTTTATCAATGAGCAGTTCTTC. Protein: CASSFINEQFF.

The chain employs TRBV20-1 and TRBJ1-1; D gene ambiguous. There are 10 residues in the CDR3. The V end was cut by 2 bases, the J end by 7 bases, with 5 bases between. Germline V CDR1 and CDR2: DFQATT, SNEGSKA (reference sequence). CDR3 sequence (DNA): TGCAGTGCTAGAACCCATGAAGCTTTCTTT. Translated: CSARTHEAFF.

V usage is TRBV7-9 and J usage is TRBJ1-6; 9 bases fit TRBD1. This CDR3 is 15 amino acids long. The germline gives CDR1 SEHNR, CDR2 FQNEAQ (reference sequence). V gave up 5 bases and J gave up 7 bases; unmatched junction bases: 6. The CDR3 DNA follows: TGTGCCAGCAGCCTCGGGGGACAGGGAAATTCACCCCTCCACTTT. Encoded protein: CASSLGGQGNSPLHF.

This clone was detected once. The chain uses TRBV11-2 and TRBJ2-3; 10 bases line up with TRBD2. CDR3 length equals 17 residues. Germline lookup yields CDR1 SGHAT and CDR2 FQNNGV. Trimming took 0 bases from V and 4 from J; bases not matched to a gene: 7. The CDR3 coding sequence is TGTGCCAGCAGCTTAGAATCCCCTAGCGGGGGTCCAGATACGCAGTATTTT. Its translation: CASSLESPSGGPDTQYF.

About this clone itself: One junction end disagrees with the germline gene, perhaps due to a read error. The V and J genes are TRBV6-6 and TRBJ2-3; 9 bases match TRBD2. CDR3 length: 12 amino acids. Germline CDR1 MNHNY, CDR2 SVGAGI (reference sequence). The CDR3 loop reads CASTFSGSALDF. As DNA, the CDR3 is TGTGCCAGCACCTTTAGCGGGAGCGCGTTGGATTTT.